These T cell receptor beta chains were read from a single sample in a study of cytomegalovirus exposure and HLA in healthy donors. Profiled with immunoSEQ multiplex PCR; TCRdb holds only in-frame clones, not every one. The sample lists about 130,000 clones, 70% to 85% seen once, with approximately 3% in the top ten. Sequenced: PBMCs. These receptors came from a boy younger than 10 in good health and CMV-seronegative. CDR3s include the opening cysteine and the closing phenylalanine or tryptophan. Each record gives: clone size, V gene, D gene, J gene, CDR3 protein, CDR3 DNA. D genes are given only for firm matches. Rows give clone size only sometimes, using once, few, many, or a class for an expanded clone.

>NA|TRBV6-5|NA|TRBJ1-2
CASSYGAATANYGYTF
TGTGCCAGCAGTTACGGAGCAGCGACCGCTAACTATGGCTACACCTTC
>NA|TRBV11-3|TRBD2|TRBJ2-1
CASSSWGGYNEQFF
TGTGCCAGCAGCTCCTGGGGGGGCTACAATGAGCAGTTCTTC
>NA|TRBV5-5|NA|TRBJ1-5
CASSLGPGGNQPQHF
TGTGCCAGCAGCTTAGGCCCAGGTGGCAATCAGCCCCAGCATTTT
>NA|TRBV5-1|NA|TRBJ2-3
CASRPQGSTDTQYF
TGCGCCAGCAGACCACAGGGCAGCACAGATACGCAGTATTTT
>NA|TRBV11-1|NA|TRBJ2-3
CASSPPGSDTQYF
TGTGCCAGCAGCCCCCCGGGGTCGGATACGCAGTATTTT
>NA|TRBV5-5|NA|TRBJ1-2
CASSLDVDTGPYGYTF
TGTGCCAGCAGCTTGGATGTCGATACAGGACCCTATGGCTACACCTTC
>NA|TRBV18|NA|TRBJ1-5
CASSPSQGNQPQHF
TGTGCCAGCTCACCTTCACAGGGCAATCAGCCCCAGCATTTT
>NA|TRBV19|NA|TRBJ1-5
CASIEAEGSNQPQHF
TGTGCCAGTATCGAGGCGGAGGGGAGCAATCAGCCCCAGCATTTT
>NA|TRBV4-2|TRBD1|TRBJ1-1
CASSPLKGQGAGREAFF
TGTGCCAGCAGCCCCCTTAAAGGACAGGGGGCCGGTCGGGAAGCTTTCTTT
>few|TRBV30|TRBD1|TRBJ2-1
CAWSVQGTDYNEQFF
TGTGCCTGGAGTGTACAGGGGACAGACTACAATGAGCAGTTCTTC
>NA|TRBV10-2|NA|TRBJ2-5
CASTEGGVQETQYF
TGCGCCAGCACGGAGGGCGGGGTGCAGGAGACCCAGTACTTC
>NA|TRBV13|NA|TRBJ1-1
CASSTPGGTEAFF
TGTGCCAGCAGCACGCCCGGGGGGACTGAAGCTTTCTTT
>once|TRBV30|TRBD2|TRBJ2-3
CAWSGLGITDTQYF
TGTGCCTGGTCAGGACTAGGCATCACAGATACGCAGTATTTT
>NA|TRBV6-5|NA|TRBJ2-5
CASSYGPAWLQETQYF
TGTGCCAGCAGTTACGGGCCAGCCTGGCTGCAAGAGACCCAGTACTTC
>NA|TRBV4-2|TRBD2|TRBJ2-5
CASSQESRASGRVRKETQYF
TGTGCCAGCAGCCAAGAGAGTAGGGCTAGCGGGAGGGTGAGGAAGGAGACCCAGTACTTC
>NA|TRBV5-6|NA|TRBJ2-4
CASSYPEGGKNIQYF
TGTGCCAGCAGCTACCCGGAAGGAGGCAAAAACATTCAGTACTTC
>NA|TRBV10-3|NA|TRBJ2-1
CAISLKGNEQFF
TGTGCCATCAGCCTCAAGGGGAATGAGCAGTTCTTC
>NA|TRBV7-3|TRBD2|TRBJ2-1
CASSARLADNFYSYNEQFF
TGTGCCAGCAGCGCCCGACTAGCGGATAATTTTTACTCCTACAATGAGCAGTTCTTC
>NA|TRBV14|NA|TRBJ1-2
CASSPSRAGANYGYTF
TGTGCCAGCAGCCCGTCTAGGGCGGGAGCTAACTATGGCTACACCTTC
>NA|TRBV28|TRBD1|TRBJ1-2
CASSHWTGGDYGYTF
TGTGCCAGCAGCCACTGGACAGGGGGGGACTATGGCTACACCTTC
>NA|TRBV6-6|NA|TRBJ1-2
CASRDSSGGYTF
TGTGCCAGCAGGGACAGTTCTGGGGGCTACACCTTC
>NA|TRBV5-1|NA|TRBJ2-5
CATSPGLQETQYF
TGCGCCACCTCCCCGGGACTCCAAGAGACCCAGTACTTC
>NA|TRBV4-1|TRBD1|TRBJ2-7
CASSPQGAIGNEQYF
TGCGCCAGCAGCCCGCAGGGGGCAATCGGAAACGAGCAGTACTTC
>NA|TRBV7-9|TRBD1|TRBJ1-1
CASSLDRGISTEAFF
TGTGCCAGCAGCTTAGACAGGGGCATTAGCACTGAAGCTTTCTTT
>NA|TRBV5-1|TRBD1|TRBJ2-2
CASSLQGQDNTGELFF
TGCGCCAGCAGCTTGCAGGGACAGGACAACACCGGGGAGCTGTTTTTT
>NA|TRBV6-4|TRBD2|TRBJ2-1
CASSIVAGEGYNEQFF
TGTGCCAGCAGTATCGTAGCGGGGGAAGGCTACAATGAGCAGTTCTTC
>NA|TRBV11-2|TRBD1|TRBJ1-1
CASSQRRQGLSSEAFF
TGTGCCAGCAGCCAAAGGAGACAGGGGTTAAGTTCAGAAGCTTTCTTT
>NA|TRBV2|NA|TRBJ1-1
CASTLLTASNTEAFF
TGTGCCAGCACCCTTCTAACAGCTTCAAACACTGAAGCTTTCTTT
>NA|TRBV27|NA|TRBJ1-5
CASSLGQGSNQPQHF
TGTGCCAGCAGTTTAGGACAAGGCAGCAATCAGCCCCAGCATTTT
>NA|TRBV4-1|NA|TRBJ2-7
CASSQPLGVQYF
TGCGCCAGCAGCCAGCCCCTCGGGGTGCAGTACTTC
>NA|TRBV19|TRBD2|TRBJ2-6
CASSIGARRGGPGGANVLTF
TGTGCCAGTAGTATAGGGGCGCGGCGGGGGGGCCCGGGTGGGGCCAACGTCCTGACTTTC
>NA|TRBV4-1|TRBD2|TRBJ2-3
CASSPFLAGGGDTQYF
TGCGCCAGCAGCCCCTTCCTGGCGGGAGGGGGAGATACGCAGTATTTT
>NA|TRBV5-8|TRBD2|TRBJ2-3
CASSLLGLAGGPLSDTQYF
TGTGCCAGCAGCTTGCTCGGACTAGCGGGAGGGCCTCTCTCAGATACGCAGTATTTT
>NA|TRBV19|TRBD1|TRBJ1-4
CASSIRGRIEKLFF
TGTGCCAGTAGTATAAGGGGGCGGATTGAAAAACTGTTTTTT
>NA|TRBV30|NA|TRBJ2-2
CAWSGGDLNTGELFF
TGTGCCTGGAGTGGGGGGGATCTGAACACCGGGGAGCTGTTTTTT
>NA|TRBV6-4|NA|TRBJ2-3
CASSHLGASTDTQYF
TGTGCCAGCAGTCACCTGGGGGCGAGCACAGATACGCAGTATTTT
>NA|TRBV7-9|TRBD2|TRBJ2-3
CASSFSGGATDTQYF
TGTGCCAGCAGCTTTAGCGGGGGGGCAACAGATACGCAGTATTTT
>NA|TRBV6-1|NA|TRBJ2-7
CASRTSGLDEQYF
TGTGCCAGCAGGACGTCAGGGCTCGACGAGCAGTACTTC
>NA|TRBV6-4|TRBD2|TRBJ2-3
CASSSASGHPTDTQYF
TGTGCCAGCAGTTCGGCTAGCGGACACCCTACAGATACGCAGTATTTT
>NA|TRBV5-4|NA|TRBJ1-1
CASSLWGGLLGGNTEAFF
TGTGCCAGCAGCTTGTGGGGGGGGCTCCTAGGGGGGAACACTGAAGCTTTCTTT
>NA|TRBV4-2|NA|TRBJ1-6
CASSRRDFDSPLHF
TGTGCCAGCAGCCGCCGGGACTTCGATTCACCCCTCCACTTT
>NA|TRBV5-6|NA|TRBJ1-5
CASSLYLLNQPQHF
TGTGCCAGCAGCTTGTACCTGCTAAATCAGCCCCAGCATTTT
>NA|TRBV9|NA|TRBJ1-2
CASSRVGEVDGYTF
TGTGCCAGCAGTCGGGTGGGGGAGGTAGATGGCTACACCTTC
>NA|TRBV4-2|NA|TRBJ1-1
CASSQEQEYTEAFF
TGTGCCAGCAGCCAAGAGCAGGAATATACTGAAGCTTTCTTT
>once|TRBV19|NA|TRBJ2-1
CASSIESGRGHEQFF
TGTGCCAGTAGTATAGAATCCGGGAGGGGGCATGAGCAGTTCTTC
>once|TRBV6-5|NA|TRBJ1-6
CASSYRDMRNSPLHF
TGTGCCAGCAGTTACAGGGACATGCGGAATTCACCCCTCCACTTT
>NA|TRBV9|NA|TRBJ1-2
CASSVDGASNYGYTF
TGTGCCAGCAGCGTAGATGGGGCCTCTAACTATGGCTACACCTTC
>NA|TRBV27|NA|TRBJ1-5
CASSLLGGNQPQHF
TGTGCCAGCAGTTTATTGGGGGGTAATCAGCCCCAGCATTTT